A single TCR beta chain is shown here with its context. This record comes from a study of T cell changes during pregnancy in multiple sclerosis. Clones were sequenced by immunoSEQ multiplex PCR, and TCRdb holds only the in-frame ones, with some missing. The sample shows about 97,000 clones, 90% of them seen only once. CDR3 size: 14 residues. V lost 5 bases, J lost 8 bases, and 15 bases lay in between. Germline CDR1 reads MNHEY; CDR2 reads SVGAGI. The gene calls are TRBV6-5 and TRBJ1-4; a possible D gene is TRBD1 (6 bases). The clonotype originates from a female donor in good health, enrolled as a control in a pregnancy study. The sequencing here drew on peripheral blood, taken in the second trimester of pregnancy. In nucleotides, the CDR3 is TGTGCCAGCAGTCACGACAGGTTGAGCGAAAAACTGTTTTTT. Protein: CASSHDRLSEKLFF.